This TCR beta chain was sequenced in a study of identical twins. Whole-study findings and limits: Analyses of zero insertions could be partly confounded by invariant MAIT and iNKT cells. A cross-sectional statistical analysis, not follow-up of the same donors, supported the conclusions.

The V gene lost 0 bases and the J gene lost 0 bases, with 29 bases spanning the gap. The CDR3 runs 22 residues. CDR1 and CDR2 (germline): SGHDT, YYEEEE. This clonotype was picked up a small number of times. Its antigen remains unknown. The authors used template switching to add a universal primer site and gave cDNA unique molecular identifiers. Using its own MiXCR run on the 5' RACE reads, TCRdb lists one record per CDR3 protein. This sample yields over 550,000 distinct CDR3 sequences, of which less than 9% are seen a single time; 1.6% belongs to the top ten. These data were also reused for a study on yellow fever vaccine responses in identical twins.

Sequencing was performed on PBMCs. The rearrangement uses TRBV5-6 and TRBJ2-3; maybe TRBD1 (5 bases). This receptor was obtained from a woman aged 18-29 years in good health. The CDR3 DNA reads TGTGCCAGCAGCTTGGGACAGTCCCCACATCCTCAGATTTTTACTAGCACAGATACGCAGTATTTT. It specifies CASSLGQSPHPQIFTSTDTQYF. Drawing the rest from reference TRBV5-6 and TRBJ2-3, the complete variable domain is DAGVTQSPTHLIKTRGQQVTLRCSPKSGHDTVSWYQQALGQGPQFIFQYYEEEERQRGNFPDRFSGHQFPNYSSELNVNALLLGDSALYLCASSLGQSPHPQIFTSTDTQYFGPGTRLTVL.